This T cell receptor (beta chain) was observed in a study of blood T cell repertoires in COVID-19. Study background: Material from acute and convalescent COVID-19 was sourced from the United States, Italy and Spain.

CDR3 length: 11 residues. Germline assignment: CDR1 DFQATT and CDR2 SNEGSKA (reference sequence). Between the trimmed V and J ends, which lost 3 bases and 3 bases, there was a span of 3 bases. The authors' processing: For nucleated cells, counts were estimated from reference gene primer amplification. Repertoires were generated with immunoSEQ multiplex PCR, while TCRdb's copy carries only in-frame clones and drops some. That table furnishes V, J and clone size, whereas the DNA furnished D and trimming. The table lists about 270,000 clones, approximately 91% of them singletons, with 2.3% in the top ten. Recruitment covered about two dozen US areas and drew participants whose ages spanned roughly 18 to 100 years. Cohorts were assigned according to the clinical history that participants reported.

The chain couples TRBV20-1 to TRBJ1-3; D remains ambiguous. This receptor was taken from a woman between 40 and 50 years old with acute COVID-19. The sequencing sample was made of PBMCs or T cells enriched from blood (not recorded which). CDR3 region: CSASHGNTIYF. The CDR3 nucleotides are TGCAGTGCTAGTCATGGAAACACCATATATTTT.